The present T cell receptor beta chain was sequenced within a study of T cells in Graves' hyperthyroidism and ophthalmopathy. Study-wide background: Peripheral blood was drawn at first diagnosis, prior to all treatment.

Regions amplified from RNA transcripts were the TCR beta CDR3 regions. The primer set for the first-round RT-PCR of the TCR CDR3 was HTBI. TCRdb recomputed calls from the multiplex PCR reads with MiXCR, one row per CDR3 protein. This table holds around 300,000 distinct CDR3 sequences, more than 10% found once. The CDR3 extends over 13 amino acids. Germline values: CDR1 SGHVS, CDR2 FQNEAQ. Trimming removed 7 bases at V and 0 bases at J, with 7 bases between. Points from the study as a whole: Blood samples included most of the expanded thyroid clonotypes exceeding 0.001.

Ten or more counts support this clonotype. As yet, its antigen is unknown. Blood sampling occurred at first hyperthyroidism diagnosis, ahead of any ophthalmopathy symptoms. The sequenced sample consisted of blood. The chain uses TRBV7-8 and TRBJ2-1, with a weak D call TRBD2 (5 bases). The TCR was taken from a young woman with Graves' hyperthyroidism that later progressed to Graves' ophthalmopathy. CDR3 region: CASTLASYNEQFF. CDR3 coding DNA: TGTGCCAGCACCCTAGCCTCCTACAATGAGCAGTTCTTC.